Presented here are 20 T cell receptor beta chains from one specimen sequenced in a study of shared clonotypes between healthy human individuals. The protocol was immunoSEQ multiplex PCR, while the TCRdb copy is restricted to in-frame clones and leaves out a portion. This sample has about 520,000 clones, with over 70% found just once. Sequencing input: PBMCs. These receptors were taken from a woman aged 35 to 49 in good health. Some clones in this sample may be carry-over from other donors' samples.

The chain joins TRBV4-2 to TRBJ2-7, with D possibly matching TRBD1 (6 bases). V was shortened by 1 base and J by 5 bases, with 9 bases between the two germline ends. Germline CDR1 LGHNA, CDR2 YNFKEQ. This CDR3 has 13 residues. In DNA form, the CDR3 reads TGTGCCAGCAGCCAAGGTCAGGGGCACGAGCAGTACTTC. It is translated as CASSQGQGHEQYF.

This clone was detected a few times. The chain couples TRBV18 to TRBJ1-1, with a possible D match to TRBD1 (5 bases). This CDR3 is 13 amino acids long. Germline V CDR1 and CDR2: KGHSH, LQKENI. Deletions cut 5 bases from V and 1 base from J, with 8 bases between. The CDR3, as DNA: TGTGCCAGCTCAGCGGACAAGAACACTGAAGCTTTCTTT. It specifies CASSADKNTEAFF.

The rearrangement links TRBV7-2 to TRBJ2-7, with D tentatively TRBD1 (6 bases). The CDR3 runs 14 residues. Trimming took 5 bases from V and 0 from J, leaving 11 bases between them. In germline, CDR1 is SGHTA, CDR2 FQGNSA. This chain's CDR3 is CASSNTGSSYEQYF. The CDR3 bases are TGTGCCAGCAGCAATACAGGGAGCTCCTACGAGCAGTACTTC. The full variable domain, rest sourced from reference TRBV7-2 and TRBJ2-7, is GAGVSQSPSNKVTEKGKDVELRCDPISGHTALYWYRQSLGQGLEFLIYFQGNSAPDKSGLPSDRFSAERTGGSVSTLTIQRTQQEDSAVYLCASSNTGSSYEQYFGPGTRLTVT.

This sequence joins TRBV5-5 and TRBJ2-7, with D possibly TRBD2 on 7 matching bases. The CDR3 is 15 amino acids. Germline loops: CDR1 SGHKS, CDR2 YYEKEE (reference sequence). The V end was cut by 1 base, the J end by 2 bases, with 13 bases between. CDR3 residues: CASSLWTGGPYEQYF. CDR3 sequence (DNA): TGTGCCAGCAGCTTGTGGACGGGGGGCCCCTACGAGCAGTACTTC.

This chain uses TRBV6-1 with TRBJ2-7; the match to TRBD1 covers 7 bases. V trimming: 4 bases; J trimming: 1 base; junction bases outside the gene matches: 10. Germline assignment: CDR1 MNHNS and CDR2 SASEGT. The CDR3 covers 16 residues. The CDR3 nucleotides read TGTGCCAGCAGTGTGACGACCGGGACAGCTTCCTACGAGCAGTACTTC. Its translation: CASSVTTGTASYEQYF.

Concerning this clone itself: A far larger clone is a single base away, which makes a read error likely. The chain couples TRBV10-2 to TRBJ1-2; D may be TRBD1 (6 bases). CDR1 and CDR2 from the germline V gene are WSHSY and SAAADI. V was trimmed by 2 bases and J by 4 bases, leaving 17 bases between them. This CDR3 has 16 residues. The CDR3 reads CASSETQQGLSYGYTF. The CDR3 DNA is TGCGCCAGCAGTGAGACCCAACAGGGTTTGAGCTATGGCTACACCTTC.

Note on this clone: A much bigger clone sits one base away, suggesting this may be a read error. V is TRBV4-2 and J is TRBJ2-1; D may match TRBD1 or TRBD2 (5 bases each). CDR1 and CDR2 from the germline V gene are LGHNA and YNFKEQ. Trimming removed 2 bases at V and 0 bases at J, with 14 bases between. The CDR3 contains 17 residues. CDR3 in DNA: TGTGCCAGCAGCCAACCTCACGTGGGGGTCTCCTACAATGAGCAGTTCTTC. Its protein is CASSQPHVGVSYNEQFF.

On this clone: A much larger clone lies a single base off, so this may be a read error. The conserved phenylalanine or tryptophan is not found at the CDR3 terminus, so this likely reflects a read error. The chain is built from TRBV5-5 and TRBJ2-7; 9 bases are a match to TRBD2. This CDR3 contains 16 residues. V was clipped by 6 bases and J by 5 bases; unmatched bases: 15. Germline CDR1 SGHKS, CDR2 YYEKEE (reference sequence). DNA of the CDR3: TGTGCCAGCACCCCCGAGGGATTAGCGGGAGCCCACGAGCAGTACCTC. This codes for CASTPEGLAGAHEQYL.

The rearrangement joins TRBV7-9 to TRBJ2-2; D not resolved. This CDR3 comprises 13 residues. The V end was cut by 3 bases, the J end by 5 bases, with 7 bases between. Germline-derived CDR1 and CDR2 are SEHNR and FQNEAQ (reference sequence). The CDR3 sequence is CASSFLETGELFF. CDR3 sequence (DNA): TGTGCCAGCAGCTTCTTAGAAACCGGGGAGCTGTTTTTT.

Points on this clone: The junction shows a germline mismatch at one end, possibly a read error. The chain has TRBV6-1 and TRBJ1-1; D gene uncertain. Germline V gene sequence: CDR1 MNHNS, CDR2 SASEGT. CDR3 length equals 14 residues. CDR3 region: CASSEGWVGTEAFF. The DNA for the CDR3 is TGTGCCAGCAGCGAAGGGTGGGTCGGAACTGAAGCTTTCTTT.

This clone was recorded a few times. A far larger clone is only one base removed, so a read error is likely. Other DNA sequences in this sample translate to the same CDR3. J is TRBJ1-1 and V is TRBV28; D may be TRBD1 (5 bases). CDR3 length: 14 amino acids. In germline, CDR1 is MDHEN, CDR2 SYDVKM. Trimming shortened V by 2 bases and J by 1 base, and 8 bases separated the two germline ends. The CDR3 nucleotides read TGTGCCAGCAGTTTACGTGGGGCGAACACTGAAGCTTTCTTT. Protein sequence: CASSLRGANTEAFF.

V is TRBV9 and J is TRBJ2-1, with a tentative D call TRBD2 (5 bases). The V and J ends lost 0 bases and 9 bases respectively, with 10 bases between them. Germline V gene sequence: CDR1 SGDLS, CDR2 YYNGEE. The CDR3 runs 13 residues. DNA for the CDR3: TGTGCCAGCAGCGTAGCTGTGGGGAGTGAGCAGTTCTTC. It specifies CASSVAVGSEQFF.

V usage is TRBV19 and J usage is TRBJ1-2; D call uncertain. This CDR3 spans 14 amino acids. Germline V CDR1 and CDR2: LNHDA, SQIVND (reference sequence). Trimming took 7 bases from V and 9 from J, leaving 21 bases between them. In DNA form, the CDR3 reads TGTGCCAGTACCCCCACCTCCGGTTCTAGGAGCTACACCTTC. Its protein is CASTPTSGSRSYTF.

The chain uses TRBV5-1 and TRBJ2-1, with D possibly being TRBD2 (6 bases). The CDR3 is made up of 12 amino acids. Looked up from germline, CDR1 is SGHRS and CDR2 is YFSETQ. V was cut by 2 bases and J by 7 bases, with 7 bases left in between. For the CDR3, the DNA is TGCGCCAGCAGCTTACTAGCAAATGAGCAGTTCTTC. Residues: CASSLLANEQFF.

J is TRBJ2-1 and V is TRBV18; 8 bases fit TRBD2. Trimming cost V 2 bases and J 4 bases; bases outside gene matches: 4. Germline CDR1 reads KGHSH; CDR2 reads LQKENI. This CDR3 contains 15 residues. The CDR3 nucleotides read TGTGCCAGCTCACCAGCGGGACTAGATTACAATGAGCAGTTCTTC. Translated, it gives CASSPAGLDYNEQFF.

V usage is TRBV10-1 and J usage is TRBJ2-3; 8 bases agree with TRBD2. CDR3 size: 17 residues. Losses at the gene ends were 2 bases for V and 2 bases for J; bases not matched to a gene: 9. Germline assignment: CDR1 WNHNN and CDR2 SYGVQD (reference sequence). The CDR3: CASSEPRGSGDTDTQYF. CDR3 sequence (DNA): TGCGCCAGCAGTGAGCCTCGGGGTAGCGGGGACACAGATACGCAGTATTTT.

This chain connects TRBV28 to TRBJ2-7; possible D gene TRBD1, 6 bases. V lost 5 bases and J lost 5, with 22 bases in between. This CDR3 is 16 amino acids long. Per germline, CDR1 MDHEN and CDR2 SYDVKM. The CDR3 region is CASSPHGEQGGDEQYF. The CDR3 DNA sequence: TGTGCCAGCAGTCCCCACGGGGAACAGGGTGGAGACGAGCAGTACTTC.

Concerning this clone: A far larger clone is only one base removed, so a read error is likely. The V and J genes are TRBV5-1 and TRBJ1-2; no clear D gene. The length of the CDR3 is 13 residues. In germline, CDR1 is SGHRS, CDR2 YFSETQ. The CDR3 sequence: CACSLAADYGYTF. The CDR3 region has the DNA TGCGCCTGCAGCTTGGCCGCGGACTATGGCTACACCTTC.

The J gene is TRBJ2-7, the V gene TRBV2; D perhaps matches TRBD1 (5 bases). The CDR3 runs to 14 residues. The V gene lost 4 bases and the J gene lost 6 bases, with 16 bases spanning the gap. The germline V gene has CDR1 SNHLY and CDR2 FYNNEI. CDR3 sequence: CASSGQGFEAEQYF. Here the CDR3 DNA reads TGTGCCAGCAGTGGCCAGGGTTTTGAAGCCGAGCAGTACTTC.

This clone was recorded a few times. The chain joins TRBV19 to TRBJ2-5; the D gene is possibly TRBD2 (5 bases). V dropped 3 bases and J dropped 4 bases, with 9 bases sitting between them. Germline V CDR1 and CDR2: LNHDA, SQIVND (reference sequence). This CDR3 region has 13 residues. The CDR3 spells CASSMRASETQYF. In DNA form, the CDR3 reads TGTGCCAGTAGTATGAGGGCCTCAGAGACCCAGTACTTC.